This TCR beta chain was found in a study of memory CD4+ T cells and cytomegalovirus serostatus. The sort gate was single viable CD3+CD4+CD8-CD45RO+ cells for memory CD4+ T cells. The authors' processing: After removing out-of-frame reads, 2 million to 2.5 million distinct TCRbeta sequences remained. The data were produced by immunoSEQ multiplex PCR, yet TCRdb's version contains in-frame clones alone and is incomplete. V and J calls and clone size come straight from that table; D and trimming were deduced from the DNA. The data show tens of thousands of clones, about 70% seen once. The receptor was isolated from an adult in good health and CMV-seropositive. The sequencing sample was made of memory CD4+ T cells from blood.

The CDR3 is CASSQDSAGGQPQHF. The CDR3 coding sequence is TGCGCCAGCAGCCAAGATTCTGCGGGCGGTCAGCCCCAGCATTTT. This chain connects TRBV4-3 to TRBJ1-5; D gene uncertain. The CDR3 length is 15 residues. Trimming removed 0 bases at V and 6 bases at J, with 12 bases between. CDR1 and CDR2 (germline): LGHNA, YSLEER.